This entry features one T cell receptor beta chain sequence. Its specificity is unknown. This sample stems from a study of cytotoxic CD8 clonotypes in ibrutinib-treated CLL. Study information: Partial responders around 24, complete 2; approximately 12 progressed and roughly 15 stayed in remission by median roughly 70 months. Median treatment time before response sampling was about 12 months, range 6 to 36.

For TCR beta libraries, about 1.9 micrograms of genomic DNA were obtained from cryopreserved PBMCs. Study-wide points: Clonality rose at ibrutinib response, held steady in sustained remission, and fell toward baseline at progression.

Libraries were prepared by immunoSEQ multiplex PCR; TCRdb keeps only in-frame clonotypes and omits some of them. The sample gives approximately 48,000 clones, roughly 57% of which show up once; 30% to 35% is in the top ten. CDR1 is MNHEY and CDR2 is SMNVEV in the germline V gene (reference sequence). This CDR3 is built from 13 residues. Trimming removed 5 bases from V and 6 bases from J, with 10 bases in between. Here the sequenced sample was PBMCs, taken after 12 months of ibrutinib treatment. The TCR comes from a human donor with chronic lymphocytic leukemia. The chain uses TRBV27 and TRBJ1-4; D perhaps matches TRBD1 (5 bases). The CDR3 DNA is TGTGCCAGCAGTGTGGGACGGGATGAAAAACTGTTTTTT. This sequence encodes CASSVGRDEKLFF.